The next 24 T cell receptor beta chains were all read from a single sample in a study of shared clonotypes between healthy human individuals. Here immunoSEQ multiplex PCR was the method, and the copy in TCRdb shows in-frame clones only, minus some. The data hold about 2.1 million clones, with over 85% observed a single time. Naivety among CD8 cells was defined by CD45RO negativity and positive CCR7 selection, thereby excluding terminally differentiated effector memory CD45RA+ cells. What was sequenced was naive CD8+ T cells from PBMCs. These receptors were taken from a man younger than 35 in good health. Some clones in this sample may be carry-over from other donors' samples.

The V gene is TRBV2, the J gene TRBJ1-1, with D uncertain. There are 12 residues in the CDR3. Trimming left V 3 bases short and J 4 bases short, with 6 bases between. Germline V gene sequence: CDR1 SNHLY, CDR2 FYNNEI. The CDR3: CASSDRPTEAFF. In nucleotides, the CDR3 is TGTGCCAGCAGTGACAGGCCCACTGAAGCTTTCTTT.

V gene TRBV19 combines with J gene TRBJ2-3; TRBD2 might be the D (5 bases). The germline gives CDR1 LNHDA, CDR2 SQIVND (reference sequence). V lost 5 bases and J lost 0, with 9 bases in between. The CDR3 totals 14 residues. The CDR3 protein is CASSSDWSTDTQYF. DNA of the CDR3: TGTGCCAGTAGTTCGGACTGGAGCACAGATACGCAGTATTTT.

The chain combines TRBV6-1 with TRBJ1-1; D unclear. The CDR3 length is 14 residues. Trimming left V 9 bases short and J 4 bases short, with 18 bases between. Germline V gives CDR1 MNHNS, CDR2 SASEGT. CDR3 residues: CASPVMGVGTEAFF. In nucleotides, the CDR3 is TGTGCCAGTCCAGTGATGGGAGTCGGCACTGAAGCTTTCTTT.

The chain has TRBV28 and TRBJ2-1; 10 nucleotides match TRBD2. The CDR3 loop spans 16 amino acids. The trim removed 6 bases at V and 5 bases at J, leaving 10 bases unmatched. Germline CDR1 reads MDHEN; CDR2 reads SYDVKM. The CDR3: CASRETSGKGNNEQFF. DNA of the CDR3: TGTGCCAGCAGGGAAACTAGCGGGAAGGGCAACAATGAGCAGTTCTTC.

Worth noting for this clone: Additional DNA sequences in this sample encode the identical CDR3. The rearrangement uses TRBV9 and TRBJ1-1; TRBD1 matches at 10 bases. Germline CDR1 SGDLS, CDR2 YYNGEE. The length of the CDR3 is 15 residues. V was pared by 2 bases and J by 1 base, with 2 bases of the junction left unmatched. The CDR3 bases are TGTGCCAGCAGCGTTCGGGACAGGGGGAACACTGAAGCTTTCTTT. This codes for CASSVRDRGNTEAFF.

The V gene is TRBV12-5, the J gene TRBJ1-1, with D unresolved. The V gene lost 5 bases and the J gene lost 8 bases, with 18 bases spanning the gap. CDR1 is LGHNT, CDR2 FRNRAP, per germline. The CDR3 spans 14 residues. The CDR3 bases are TGTGCTAGTGGTCGGGTTGACAACCACCAGGAAGCTTTCTTT. Translating it yields CASGRVDNHQEAFF.

This clone occurred once. This rearrangement joins TRBV4-1 to TRBJ2-2; 9 bases are shared with TRBD1. The germline V gene encodes CDR1 MGHRA and CDR2 YSYEKL. V was clipped by 5 bases and J by 2 bases; unmatched bases: 6. CDR3 length: 16 residues. The CDR3 nucleotides read TGCGCCAGCAGCTCCCGGGACAGGGATAACACCGGGGAGCTGTTTTTT. This sequence encodes CASSSRDRDNTGELFF.

The V call is TRBV5-6, the J call TRBJ1-1, with a weak D call TRBD1 (5 bases). The ends were cut back, 0 bases at V and 1 base at J, with 10 bases in the middle. The CDR3 consists of 15 residues. CDR1 SGHDT and CDR2 YYEEEE come from the germline V gene. Here the CDR3 reads CASSLVGTGNTEAFF. The CDR3 DNA sequence: TGTGCCAGCAGCTTGGTGGGAACAGGGAACACTGAAGCTTTCTTT.

As regards this clone: An end of the junction differs from the germline gene, which may be a read error. The sample carries other DNA sequences with the same CDR3. The rearrangement links TRBV6-5 to TRBJ2-7, with D possibly matching TRBD2 (5 bases). There are 14 residues in the CDR3. Germline CDR1 is MNHEY and CDR2 is SVGAGI. The CDR3 spells CASSYRGLLYEQYF. The DNA of the CDR3 is TGCGCCAGCAGTTACCGCGGACTTCTCTACGAGCAGTACTTC.

The CDR3, as DNA: TGTGCCAGCAGCCCCCCCGGGACAGAGTTCACAGATACGCAGTATTTT. Translating it yields CASSPPGTEFTDTQYF. This chain connects TRBV7-9 to TRBJ2-3; the match to TRBD1 covers 7 bases. V shed 5 bases and J 2 bases; nucleotides not matched to a gene: 10. The germline V gene encodes CDR1 SEHNR and CDR2 FQNEAQ (reference sequence). The CDR3 consists of 16 residues. Full variable domain (remainder filled in from reference TRBV7-9 and TRBJ2-3): DTGVSQNPRHKITKRGQNVTFRCDPISEHNRLYWYRQTLGQGPEFLTYFQNEAQLEKSRLLSDRFSAERPKGSFSTLEIQRTEQGDSAMYLCASSPPGTEFTDTQYFGPGTRLTVL.

V usage is TRBV28 and J usage is TRBJ1-1, with D unclear. In germline, CDR1 is MDHEN, CDR2 SYDVKM. The CDR3 has 12 amino acids. Trimming took 6 bases from V and 1 from J, leaving 6 bases between them. CDR3 nucleotides: TGTGCCAGCAGCGGGTCGAACACTGAAGCTTTCTTT. It is translated as CASSGSNTEAFF.

The rearrangement links TRBV9 to TRBJ2-1; a possible D gene is TRBD2 (6 bases). V lost 4 bases, J lost 0 bases, and 23 bases lay in between. The CDR3 consists of 19 residues. Germline V gene lookup returns CDR1 SGDLS and CDR2 YYNGEE. For the CDR3, the DNA is TGTGCCAGCAGCTCTAGTAGGCGGGACGACAGATACTCCTACAATGAGCAGTTCTTC. As protein: CASSSSRRDDRYSYNEQFF.

V is TRBV29-1 and J is TRBJ2-1; possibly TRBD1 or TRBD2 for D (5 bases each). There are 16 residues in the CDR3. The V and J ends lost 0 bases and 0 bases respectively, with 12 bases between them. Germline CDR1 reads SQVTM; CDR2 reads ANQGSEA. CDR3 coding DNA: TGCAGCGTTGAAGATCCGGCAGGGAGCTCCTACAATGAGCAGTTCTTC. Its translation: CSVEDPAGSSYNEQFF.

The genes are TRBV7-9 and TRBJ2-1; D is uncertain. The CDR3 runs 11 residues. Between the trimmed V and J ends, which lost 6 bases and 7 bases, there was a span of 7 bases. CDR1 is SEHNR, CDR2 FQNEAQ, per germline (reference sequence). CDR3 sequence: CASSQENEQFF. Here the CDR3 DNA reads TGTGCCAGCAGTCAGGAAAATGAGCAGTTCTTC.

Written as DNA, the CDR3 is TGTGCCAGCAGCCCGCGGGACAGGAGATTTGATGGCTACACCTTC. This gives the protein CASSPRDRRFDGYTF. The chain uses TRBV7-9 and TRBJ1-2, with 8 bases fitting TRBD1. Germline-derived CDR1 and CDR2 are SEHNR and FQNEAQ (reference sequence). V was pared by 5 bases and J by 6 bases, with 11 bases of the junction left unmatched. The CDR3 spans 15 residues.

The rearrangement links TRBV19 to TRBJ1-5; TRBD1 might be the D (6 bases). The CDR3 loop spans 14 amino acids. V lost 3 bases to trimming and J lost 4 bases, with 10 bases between them. Germline loops: CDR1 LNHDA, CDR2 SQIVND (reference sequence). In DNA form, the CDR3 reads TGTGCCAGTAGTATCCGACAGGCTAATCAGCCCCAGCATTTT. Translating it yields CASSIRQANQPQHF.

The chain employs TRBV30 and TRBJ2-3; possible D gene TRBD2, 5 bases. V lost 2 bases, J lost 4 bases, and 19 bases lay in between. The germline gives CDR1 GTSNPN, CDR2 SVGIG (reference sequence). The CDR3 spans 16 residues. For the CDR3, the DNA is TGTGCCTGGAGTTCCATTCGAGCCGAGAGGGCAGATACGCAGTATTTT. Residues: CAWSSIRAERADTQYF.

Here the CDR3 reads CASSLSGLAGGLDNEQFF. CDR3 DNA: TGTGCCAGCAGCTTATCGGGACTAGCGGGAGGGCTGGACAATGAGCAGTTCTTC. This sequence joins TRBV7-3 and TRBJ2-1; 16 nucleotides line up with TRBD2. This CDR3 has 18 amino acids. Germline V CDR1 and CDR2: SGHTA, FQGTGA. V gave up 2 bases and J gave up 5 bases; unmatched junction bases: 6.

J is TRBJ2-7 and V is TRBV12-2; the D segment call TRBD2 is taken from the table without a DNA check. TRBV12-2 is noted as a pseudogene. The CDR3 has 15 amino acids. The CDR3 reads CASRSTGIDLYEQYF. The CDR3 region has the DNA TGTGCAAGTCGCTCTACCGGGATAGATCTCTACGAGCAGTACTTC.

For the CDR3, the DNA is TGTGCCAGCACGACAGGGAGGGGGGTGAACACTGAAGCTTTCTTT. It is translated as CASTTGRGVNTEAFF. The gene calls are TRBV28 and TRBJ1-1, with 7 bases that match TRBD1. This CDR3 contains 15 residues. The V and J ends lost 7 bases and 0 bases, in that order; junction bases with no gene match: 8. In germline, CDR1 is MDHEN, CDR2 SYDVKM.

V usage is TRBV19 and J usage is TRBJ1-2; D gene ambiguous. Germline V gives CDR1 LNHDA, CDR2 SQIVND (reference sequence). V was shortened by 6 bases and J by 8 bases, with 16 bases between the two germline ends. This CDR3 spans 13 amino acids. CDR3 residues: CASSGPSRRGYTF. Here the CDR3 DNA reads TGTGCCAGTAGCGGGCCTTCTAGGAGAGGCTACACCTTC.

The chain has TRBV4-1 and TRBJ2-3; D uncertain. The germline V gene encodes CDR1 MGHRA and CDR2 YSYEKL. Deletions cut 1 base from V and 5 bases from J, with 13 bases between. The CDR3 is made up of 15 amino acids. The CDR3 nucleotides are TGCGCCAGCAGCCAAGTCTCCCTTAGGAAAGATACGCAGTATTTT. This sequence encodes CASSQVSLRKDTQYF.

The rearrangement links TRBV7-6 to TRBJ2-7; TRBD2 aligns across 13 bases. The V and J ends lost 5 bases and 9 bases, in that order; junction bases with no gene match: 7. The CDR3 sequence is 14 residues long. Germline loops: CDR1 SGHVS, CDR2 FNYEAQ. CDR3 in DNA: TGTGCCAGCAGCCCAGGACTAGCGGGAGAGGGGCAGTACTTC. Translation: CASSPGLAGEGQYF.

The chain employs TRBV9 and TRBJ2-3; tentative D call: TRBD1 (6 bases). The CDR3 has 17 amino acids. The germline gives CDR1 SGDLS, CDR2 YYNGEE. Between the trimmed V and J ends, which lost 5 bases and 2 bases, there was a span of 21 bases. DNA for the CDR3: TGTGCCAGCAGTCGACCACAGGGCGGGTTACACACAGATACGCAGTATTTT. It encodes CASSRPQGGLHTDTQYF.